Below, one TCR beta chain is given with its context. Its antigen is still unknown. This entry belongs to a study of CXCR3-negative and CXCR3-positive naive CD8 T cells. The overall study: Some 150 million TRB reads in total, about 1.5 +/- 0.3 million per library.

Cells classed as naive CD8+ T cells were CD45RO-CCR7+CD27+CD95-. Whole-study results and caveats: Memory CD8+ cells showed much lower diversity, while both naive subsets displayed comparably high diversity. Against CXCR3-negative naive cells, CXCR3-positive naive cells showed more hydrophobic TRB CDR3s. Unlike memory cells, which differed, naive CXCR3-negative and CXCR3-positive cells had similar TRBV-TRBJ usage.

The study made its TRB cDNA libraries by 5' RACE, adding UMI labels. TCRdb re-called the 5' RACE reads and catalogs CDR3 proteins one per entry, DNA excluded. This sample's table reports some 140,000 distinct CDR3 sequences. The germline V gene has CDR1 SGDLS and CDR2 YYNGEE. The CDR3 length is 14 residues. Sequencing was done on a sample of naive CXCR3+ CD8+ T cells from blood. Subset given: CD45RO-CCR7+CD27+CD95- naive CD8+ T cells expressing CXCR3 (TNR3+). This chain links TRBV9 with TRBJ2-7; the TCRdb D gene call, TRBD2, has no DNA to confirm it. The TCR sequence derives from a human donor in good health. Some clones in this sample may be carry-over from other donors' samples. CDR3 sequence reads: CASSVASGSGEQYF.